This T cell receptor (beta chain) was obtained from a study of CD8+CD57+ T cells in acquired aplastic anemia. Study-wide findings and caveats: The study identified around 28 CD8+ CDR3 sequences shared by patients and controls.

Notes on this clonotype: What it binds is unknown.

The V gene end was trimmed by 3 bases and the J gene end by 3 bases; junction bases not matched to a gene: 3. The CDR3 contains 16 residues. Genomic DNA, serving as template, underwent TCR beta VDJ and CDR3 profiling. TCRdb independently ran MiXCR on the reads; one entry per CDR3 protein. Here the sample spans fewer than 250,000 distinct CDR3 sequences, around 50% being singletons. The patients chosen for sequencing had shown expansion of CD8+CD57+ cells (detected by flow cytometry). The specimen was sorted CD4+, CD8+, or CD8+CD57+ T cells (not recorded which) from PBMCs. This chain connects TRBV12-3 or TRBV12-4 to TRBJ2-1, with TRBD2 identical over 12 bases. This clonotype was obtained from a human donor with aplastic anemia. The CDR3 here is CASSFSSGGGYNEQFF. CDR3 in DNA: TGTGCCAGCAGTTTCTCTAGCGGGGGGGGCTACAATGAGCAGTTCTTC.